Listed below are T cell receptor beta chains from one sample, sequenced in a study of OX40 agonist ivuxolimab in advanced cancers. TCRdb's table, derived via immunoSEQ multiplex PCR, lists solely in-frame clones and lacks some. This sample has about 15,000 clones, with around 74% found just once. This specimen consisted of CD4+ or CD8+ T cells sorted from blood, obtained in a trial of the OX40 agonist ivuxolimab. Receptor source: an adult with an advanced solid tumor such as melanoma, head and neck, liver or kidney cancer. Both conserved end residues are part of each CDR3. A D gene is named only where the DNA matches it firmly. Size values are once, few and many counts, or a class for expanded clones, and some rows have none.

v_gene	d_gene	j_gene	abundance	CDR3aa	CDR3nt
TRBV6-4	TRBD1	TRBJ2-3	medium-sized	CASSDSPDRADTQYF	TGTGCCAGCAGTGACTCCCCGGACAGGGCAGATACGCAGTATTTT
TRBV20-1	.	TRBJ2-7	.	CSASLPYEQYF	TGCAGTGCTAGCTTACCCTACGAGCAGTACTTC
TRBV28	TRBD1	TRBJ1-1	large	CASSLNNWDRDAEAFF	TGTGCCAGCAGTTTAAATAATTGGGACAGGGATGCTGAAGCTTTCTTT
TRBV7-9	TRBD1	TRBJ2-5	.	CASSLGGQGIETQYF	TGTGCCAGCAGCTTAGGAGGACAGGGTATTGAGACCCAGTACTTC
TRBV9	TRBD1	TRBJ2-7	.	CASSAGTGGNEQYF	TGTGCCAGCAGCGCCGGGACAGGGGGGAACGAGCAGTACTTC
TRBV7-9	.	TRBJ2-7	once	CASSYRLGSPSYEQYF	TGTGCCAGCAGCTATAGGCTGGGCAGCCCTTCCTACGAGCAGTACTTC
TRBV28	TRBD1	TRBJ1-1	medium-sized	CASSLDRASTEAFF	TGTGCCAGCAGCTTGGACAGGGCGTCCACTGAAGCTTTCTTT
TRBV4-1	TRBD2	TRBJ2-3	.	CASSQEGREVDTQYF	TGCGCCAGCAGCCAAGAAGGGAGGGAGGTAGATACGCAGTATTTT
TRBV27	.	TRBJ2-7	.	CASSHRDNYEQYF	TGTGCCAGCAGTCACAGGGACAACTACGAGCAGTACTTC
TRBV5-1	TRBD2	TRBJ2-1	.	CASSPAGLAGGGDVF	TGCGCCAGCAGCCCCGCCGGGCTAGCGGGAGGGGGGGACGTCTTC
TRBV7-9	.	TRBJ2-5	.	CASSLSGAKETQYF	TGTGCCAGCAGCTTGTCCGGGGCCAAAGAGACCCAGTACTTC
TRBV30	.	TRBJ1-2	.	CAWTWGPSYGYTF	TGTGCCTGGACGTGGGGACCCAGCTATGGCTACACCTTC
TRBV29-1	.	TRBJ2-7	.	CSVIGAPNEQYF	TGCAGCGTGATCGGGGCACCCAACGAGCAGTACTTC
TRBV4-2	TRBD1	TRBJ1-3	.	CASSPPTGGAVSPRSSGNTIYF	TGTGCCAGCAGCCCGCCGACAGGGGGCGCGGTTAGCCCCCGAAGCTCTGGAAACACCATATATTTT
TRBV9	TRBD1	TRBJ2-1	once	CASSGGQGILNEQFF	TGTGCCAGCAGCGGGGGACAGGGAATCTTAAATGAGCAGTTCTTC
TRBV28	.	TRBJ2-1	.	CASSGRGGLNEQFF	TGTGCCAGCAGCGGGAGAGGGGGTCTCAATGAGCAGTTCTTC
TRBV9	.	TRBJ1-5	once	CASSADGIDQPQHF	TGTGCCAGCAGCGCCGACGGCATCGATCAGCCCCAGCATTTT
TRBV19	.	TRBJ1-5	once	CASRSRVNQPQHF	TGTGCCAGTAGGTCCCGGGTCAATCAGCCCCAGCATTTT
TRBV19	.	TRBJ2-7	.	CASSIEAWGTSYEQYF	TGTGCCAGTAGTATAGAGGCTTGGGGTACCTCCTACGAGCAGTACTTC
TRBV4-3	.	TRBJ1-2	few	CASSQDSPGRGYTF	TGCGCCAGCAGCCAAGACTCTCCCGGGAGGGGCTACACCTTC
TRBV11-2	TRBD2	TRBJ2-7	.	CASSSGLAGDYEQYF	TGTGCCAGCAGCTCGGGACTAGCGGGAGACTACGAGCAGTACTTC
TRBV27	TRBD2	TRBJ2-1	.	CASSLYSGLAGGPGYNEQFF	TGTGCCAGCAGTTTATACTCGGGACTAGCGGGAGGGCCGGGGTACAATGAGCAGTTCTTC
TRBV4-3	.	TRBJ2-2	once	CASSQEDGELFF	TGCGCCAGCAGCCAAGAGGACGGGGAGCTGTTTTTT
TRBV6-5	.	TRBJ2-1	.	CASSFRFRYNEQFF	TGTGCCAGCAGTTTCAGGTTTCGGTACAATGAGCAGTTCTTC
TRBV6-5	TRBD1	TRBJ1-2	few	CASSSDRGLLYGYTF	TGTGCCAGCAGTTCGGACAGGGGCCTCCTCTATGGCTACACCTTC
TRBV6-5	TRBD2	TRBJ2-7	.	CASTPDGRDYEQYF	TGTGCCAGCACTCCGGACGGGAGGGATTACGAGCAGTACTTC
TRBV19	.	TRBJ2-5	once	CASSWDFQETQYF	TGTGCCAGTAGTTGGGACTTCCAAGAGACCCAGTACTTC
TRBV28	.	TRBJ2-7	.	CASTWPLAGEQYF	TGTGCCAGCACCTGGCCTCTGGCGGGCGAGCAGTACTTC
TRBV27	.	TRBJ2-3	.	CASSSLGLTDTQYF	TGTGCCAGCAGTAGCCTAGGGTTGACAGATACGCAGTATTTT
TRBV19	.	TRBJ2-1	.	CASSRGGTGYNEQFF	TGTGCCAGTAGCCGGGGGGGGACAGGCTACAATGAGCAGTTCTTC
TRBV11-3	TRBD2	TRBJ2-1	.	CASSPPESGVGSYNEQFF	TGTGCCAGCAGCCCGCCGGAGAGCGGGGTGGGCTCCTACAATGAGCAGTTCTTC
TRBV11-2	.	TRBJ2-5	.	CASSLGLQETQYF	TGTGCCAGCAGCTTAGGACTACAAGAGACCCAGTACTTC
TRBV6-4	TRBD2	TRBJ2-2	few	CASSEASGRTGELFF	TGTGCCAGCAGTGAGGCTAGCGGGAGAACCGGGGAGCTGTTTTTT
TRBV9	TRBD1	TRBJ2-5	.	CASSAQGQVETQYF	TGTGCCAGCAGCGCCCAGGGACAGGTAGAGACCCAGTACTTC
TRBV27	TRBD1	TRBJ2-7	.	CASSIQGAVDEQYF	TGTGCCAGCAGTATACAGGGGGCTGTCGACGAGCAGTACTTC
TRBV7-6	.	TRBJ1-5	.	CASSLRADVGYSNQPQHF	TGTGCCAGCAGCTTAAGGGCCGATGTGGGTTATAGCAATCAGCCCCAGCATTTT
TRBV27	TRBD1	TRBJ2-7	medium-sized	CASSGQGSKYEQYF	TGTGCCAGCAGCGGACAGGGTTCCAAGTACGAGCAGTACTTC
TRBV9	.	TRBJ2-1	.	CASSVDGTAYNEQFF	TGTGCCAGCAGCGTCGACGGCACGGCCTACAATGAGCAGTTCTTC
TRBV6-5	TRBD1	TRBJ2-7	.	CASSLGQGYEQYF	TGTGCCAGCAGTCTCGGACAGGGGTACGAGCAGTACTTC
TRBV10-3	.	TRBJ1-1	once	CATLDAVMNTEAFF	TGTGCCACCCTAGACGCAGTTATGAACACTGAAGCTTTCTTT
TRBV6-5	TRBD1	TRBJ2-7	.	CASRVGTGASYEQYF	TGTGCCAGCAGGGTCGGGACAGGGGCCTCCTACGAGCAGTACTTC
TRBV7-8	TRBD2	TRBJ2-1	once	CASSLRLAGGGNEQFF	TGTGCCAGCAGCCTAAGACTAGCGGGAGGTGGGAATGAGCAGTTCTTC